Each of the 13 T cell receptor beta chains below was sequenced from the same sample in a study of T cell responses to AZD1222 COVID-19 vaccine. Profiled with immunoSEQ multiplex PCR; TCRdb holds only in-frame clones, not every one. The sample has some 180,000 clones, about nine tenths seen once. The source material was peripheral blood, sampled 28 days after the second AZD1222 dose. The receptors stem from an adult who received the AZD1222 COVID-19 vaccine.

This chain links TRBV19 with TRBJ1-3; D gene unclear. Germline V gene sequence: CDR1 LNHDA, CDR2 SQIVND (reference sequence). With 3 bases removed from V and 2 bases from J, the gap between germline ends came to 11 bases. This CDR3 region has 15 residues. CDR3 region: CASSIPSSTGNTIYF. CDR3 DNA sequence: TGTGCCAGTAGTATCCCCAGTTCAACTGGAAACACCATATATTTT.

This clone has just one count. The CDR3 DNA reads as TGTGCCAGCACAACCACGGCCAGGGCGGACTCTGGAAACACCATATATTTT. This sequence encodes CASTTTARADSGNTIYF. The chain carries TRBV7-2 and TRBJ1-3; TRBD1 might be the D (5 bases). The V gene lost 7 bases and the J gene lost 0 bases, with 19 bases spanning the gap. CDR1 is SGHTA, CDR2 FQGNSA, per germline. The CDR3 is 17 amino acids.

V is TRBV6-2 or TRBV6-3 and J is TRBJ2-7; TRBD1 is a possible D gene (5 bases). CDR1 is MNHEY and CDR2 is SVGEGT in the germline V gene. This CDR3 region has 15 residues. Trimming removed 0 bases from V and 4 bases from J, with 13 bases in between. DNA for the CDR3: TGTGCCAGCAGTTACTCGATGGACCCAGGGTACGAGCAGTACTTC. Its protein is CASSYSMDPGYEQYF.

A word on this clone: The junction and the germline gene differ at one end; a read error may be behind it. This chain uses TRBV7-9 with TRBJ2-1, with D perhaps TRBD1 or TRBD2 (5 bases each). Germline lookup yields CDR1 SEHNR and CDR2 FQNEAQ (reference sequence). The length of the CDR3 is 11 residues. The CDR3 nucleotides are TGTGCCAGCAGCTCCGGGACGGCCGGGCTCTTC. Protein product: CASSSGTAGLF.

CDR3 in amino acids: CASSYRSGGGGNTIYF. CDR3 bases: TGTGCCAGCAGTTACAGGTCAGGGGGCGGTGGAAACACCATATATTTT. The chain links TRBV6-6 to TRBJ1-3; 8 nucleotides match TRBD1. Germline V gene lookup returns CDR1 MNHNY and CDR2 SVGAGI (reference sequence). CDR3 length: 16 residues. The V gene end was trimmed by 2 bases and the J gene end by 3 bases; junction bases not matched to a gene: 6.

The chain recombines TRBV27 with TRBJ1-5, with a weak D call TRBD1 (5 bases). Germline lookup yields CDR1 MNHEY and CDR2 SMNVEV (reference sequence). The ends were cut back, 10 bases at V and 4 bases at J, with 11 bases in the middle. CDR3 size: 12 residues. The CDR3 region is CATRKGNQPQHF. CDR3 nucleotides: TGTGCCACCCGAAAGGGGAATCAGCCCCAGCATTTT.

The chain employs TRBV30 and TRBJ1-5; D unresolved. CDR3 length: 17 residues. Germline V gene data show CDR1 as GTSNPN and CDR2 as SVGIG (reference sequence). V gave up 4 bases and J gave up 2 bases, with 21 bases separating them. CDR3 nucleotide sequence: TGTGCCTGGACCGAAGGCCGCAGGCCCCTAGGCAATCAGCCCCAGCATTTT. It codes for CAWTEGRRPLGNQPQHF.

The chain combines TRBV6-6 with TRBJ1-5, with D possibly TRBD1 on 5 matching bases. Looked up from germline, CDR1 is MNHNY and CDR2 is SVGAGI (reference sequence). Trimming left V 6 bases short and J 6 bases short, with 15 bases between. The CDR3 runs 14 residues. CDR3 coding DNA: TGTGCCAGCAGCCCGTCGTCCGGGACTCAGCCCCAGCATTTT. It yields the protein CASSPSSGTQPQHF.

The V gene is TRBV6-5, the J gene TRBJ2-7, with D unresolved. Trimming removed 2 bases from V and 3 bases from J, with 14 bases in between. Germline CDR1 MNHEY, CDR2 SVGAGI. This CDR3 spans 15 amino acids. CDR3 bases: TGTGCCAGCAGTTACCCCGCCGGGCAGAGCTACGAGCAGTACTTC. Protein product: CASSYPAGQSYEQYF.

The V and J genes are TRBV19 and TRBJ1-5; D is uncertain. Germline CDR1 is LNHDA and CDR2 is SQIVND (reference sequence). The V end lost 3 bases, the J end lost 4 bases, and 10 bases lay between the germline ends. The CDR3 runs to 14 residues. CDR3: CASSMVQVNQPQHF. CDR3 DNA: TGTGCCAGTAGTATGGTTCAGGTAAATCAGCCCCAGCATTTT.

The rearrangement joins TRBV15 to TRBJ2-1; no reliable D call. Germline loops: CDR1 LNHNV, CDR2 YYDKDF (reference sequence). The CDR3 consists of 16 residues. The V end lost 4 bases, the J end lost 0 bases, and 13 bases lay between the germline ends. The CDR3 spells CATSKKGRSSYNEQFF. Here the CDR3 DNA reads TGTGCCACCAGCAAAAAAGGGCGGAGCTCCTACAATGAGCAGTTCTTC.

The chain is built from TRBV7-8 and TRBJ1-2, with TRBD1 matching over 8 bases. CDR3 length equals 15 residues. Germline-derived CDR1 and CDR2 are SGHVS and FQNEAQ. The J segment lost 6 bases and the V segment lost 5 bases, leaving 11 bases of the junction unmatched. This CDR3 is CASSPQRTGKNGYTF. The CDR3, as DNA: TGTGCCAGCAGCCCACAAAGGACAGGGAAGAATGGCTACACCTTC.

The V call is TRBV7-3, the J call TRBJ2-7; the match to TRBD2 covers 9 bases. The germline gives CDR1 SGHTA, CDR2 FQGTGA. With 5 bases clipped from V and 1 base from J, the junction kept 6 bases outside the gene matches. The CDR3 contains 15 residues. Here the CDR3 reads CASSKGTSSSYEQYF. CDR3 DNA: TGTGCCAGCAGCAAAGGGACTAGCTCTTCCTACGAGCAGTACTTC.